This is a list of T cell receptor beta chains from one sample in a study of cytomegalovirus exposure and HLA in healthy donors. Measured with immunoSEQ multiplex PCR; TCRdb has only the in-frame clones, and not every one. Of roughly 120,000 clones in the sample, around 8.5% were seen once. Sequences were obtained from PBMCs. These receptors were collected from a man in his forties in good health and CMV-seronegative. Both conserved end residues are part of each CDR3. Each record gives: V gene, D gene, clone size, J gene, CDR3 DNA, CDR3 protein. A D gene is named only where the DNA matches it firmly. Only some rows state a clone size, as once, few, many or a class for expanded clones.

TRBV7-9	NA	NA	TRBJ1-4	TGTGGGGCCTGGAGGAGGGAAAAACTGTTTTTT	CGAWRREKLFF
TRBV7-7	NA	few	TRBJ2-5	TGTGCCAGCAGCTTAAGAACAGAGCCCCAAGAGACCCAGTACTTC	CASSLRTEPQETQYF
TRBV7-9	NA	NA	TRBJ2-2	TGTGCCAGCAGCTTAGCGCGGGTAGATACCGGGGAGCTGTTTTTT	CASSLARVDTGELFF
TRBV20-1	NA	NA	TRBJ1-2	TGCAGTGCCTGGGACACTGGCTACACCTTC	CSAWDTGYTF
TRBV6-6	TRBD2	few	TRBJ2-7	TGTGCCAGCAGTTACGGGGGGGGACCCTACGAGCAGTACTTC	CASSYGGGPYEQYF
TRBV18	NA	NA	TRBJ1-3	TGTGCCAGCTCACCCCAATCAGGGAACTCTGGAAACACCATATATTTT	CASSPQSGNSGNTIYF
TRBV19	NA	few	TRBJ2-2	TGTGCCAGTAGTACTCCCCAGTGGCATCGGGAGCTGTTTTTT	CASSTPQWHRELFF
TRBV14	TRBD1	few	TRBJ1-2	TGTGCCAGCAGCCAAGTTCCACGACAGGGCCTATATGGCTACACCTTC	CASSQVPRQGLYGYTF
TRBV2	TRBD2	NA	TRBJ2-2	TGTGCCAGCAGTGGGGAGGGGTCGACCGGGGAGCTGTTTTTT	CASSGEGSTGELFF
TRBV5-1	TRBD1	few	TRBJ2-7	TGCGCCAGCAGCTTCCGGGACAGGGTTTACGAGCAGTACTTC	CASSFRDRVYEQYF
TRBV7-9	TRBD1	few	TRBJ1-1	TGTGCCAGCAGCCCGTCGACAGGGGTCCCTGAAGCTTTCTTT	CASSPSTGVPEAFF
TRBV18	TRBD1	NA	TRBJ1-1	TGTGCCAGCTCACCTCTCCGGGACAGGGAACAGACTGAAGCTTTCTTT	CASSPLRDREQTEAFF
TRBV27	NA	NA	TRBJ1-3	TGTGCCAGCAGTAGAACAGGGCTTCGGGACACCATATATTTT	CASSRTGLRDTIYF
TRBV11-2	NA	few	TRBJ2-2	TGTGCCAGCAGCTTAGAGGGACACCGCCCGGGGCTGTTTTTT	CASSLEGHRPGLFF
TRBV6-5	NA	NA	TRBJ1-1	TGTGCCAGCTTGGGAGGGAAAGGCTTAGAAGCTTTCTTT	CASLGGKGLEAFF
TRBV28	NA	few	TRBJ2-7	TGTGCCAGCAGTTTAGCGGACTTGAGCTCCTACGAGCAGTACTTC	CASSLADLSSYEQYF
TRBV5-1	TRBD2	NA	TRBJ2-7	TGCGCCAGCAGCTCTGGACTAGCGGGGGCCTCGTTGAGAGAGCAGTACTTC	CASSSGLAGASLREQYF
TRBV5-1	NA	NA	TRBJ2-3	TGCGCCAGCAGCTCGGCCAGGGCAGATACGCAGTATTTT	CASSSARADTQYF
TRBV7-9	TRBD1	few	TRBJ2-2	TGTGCCAGCAGCTCTTTACGAGGGGACAGGGTGAGCACCGGGGAGCTGTTTTTT	CASSSLRGDRVSTGELFF
TRBV5-1	NA	few	TRBJ1-6	TGCGCCAGCAGCTTGGAGGGGATCTATAATTCACCCCTCCACTTT	CASSLEGIYNSPLHF
TRBV5-1	TRBD1	NA	TRBJ2-7	TGCGCCAGCAGCTTGGCCCTGGGGACAGAGAACGAGCAGTACTTC	CASSLALGTENEQYF
TRBV5-5	TRBD1	few	TRBJ1-2	TGTGCCAGCAGCACGGGGACAGGGGTGGCTGGCTACACCTTC	CASSTGTGVAGYTF
TRBV5-8	NA	few	TRBJ1-4	TGTGCCATCCCCGGGGGTTCAACTAATGAAAAACTGTTTTTT	CAIPGGSTNEKLFF
TRBV5-1	NA	NA	TRBJ1-2	TGCGCCAGCAGCTTGGCGGGGGTATATGGCTACACCTTC	CASSLAGVYGYTF
TRBV4-1	TRBD2	NA	TRBJ2-1	TGCGCCAGCAGCCAAGGATACCTAGCGGGGGGGGAGCAGTTCTTC	CASSQGYLAGGEQFF
TRBV5-6	TRBD1	NA	TRBJ1-3	TGTGCCAGCACCCACAGGGGTAGGGACACCATATATTTT	CASTHRGRDTIYF
TRBV15	NA	NA	TRBJ2-2	TGTGCCACCAGCGGACACCCTGACACCGGGGAGCTGTTTTTT	CATSGHPDTGELFF
TRBV7-2	NA	few	TRBJ2-3	TGTGCCAAGGCGCAGGGGAATACGCAGTATTTT	CAKAQGNTQYF
TRBV2	NA	few	TRBJ2-6	TGTGCCAGCAGTGAAAGGACAGCTGGGGCCAACGTCCTGACTTTC	CASSERTAGANVLTF
TRBV7-9	NA	few	TRBJ1-2	TGTGCCAGCAGCCAGGGCAGTGCGATCTATGGCTACACCTTC	CASSQGSAIYGYTF
TRBV27	TRBD1	few	TRBJ1-6	TGTGCCAGCAGTTCGGGACAGTATAATTCACCCCTCCACTTT	CASSSGQYNSPLHF
TRBV19	NA	NA	TRBJ1-4	TGTGCCAGTAGTATAGCGGGGGCAACTAATGAAAAACTGTTTTTT	CASSIAGATNEKLFF
TRBV7-9	TRBD1	few	TRBJ2-5	TGTGCCAGCAGCCCGAGGGGGCCGGGACATAATCAAGAGACCCAGTACTTC	CASSPRGPGHNQETQYF
TRBV4-3	NA	NA	TRBJ2-7	TGCGCCAGCAGCCAAGGACAGAGCTCCTACGAGCAGTACTTC	CASSQGQSSYEQYF
TRBV11-2	NA	NA	TRBJ1-1	TGTGCCAGCAGCTTGGTAAGTGGCACGTACACTGAAGCTTTCTTT	CASSLVSGTYTEAFF
TRBV6-5	TRBD1	few	TRBJ1-5	TGTGCCAGCTCAGGCGAGACAGGGGATTATCAGCCCCAGCATTTT	CASSGETGDYQPQHF
TRBV6-5	TRBD1	few	TRBJ1-5	TGTGCCAGCAGTATGCAGGGGGATGCGAATCAGCCCCAGCATTTT	CASSMQGDANQPQHF
TRBV28	TRBD1	few	TRBJ1-2	TGTGCCAGCAGTTTCGTGAACTGGGACAGGAGCTATGGCTACACCTTC	CASSFVNWDRSYGYTF
TRBV25-1	NA	few	TRBJ1-2	TGTGCCAGCAGTGGTCCCGAGAACTATGGCTACACCTTC	CASSGPENYGYTF
TRBV9	NA	NA	TRBJ1-1	TGTGCCAGCAGTAGAGCGAACACTGAAGCTTTCTTT	CASSRANTEAFF
TRBV30	TRBD1	NA	TRBJ2-5	TGTGCCTGGAGCCCGGGGCAGGGGGCGAGAGGGGAGACCCAGTACTTC	CAWSPGQGARGETQYF
TRBV5-8	NA	few	TRBJ2-3	TGTGCCAGCAGCTTCCTGAGCGAGACGCAGTATTTT	CASSFLSETQYF
TRBV28	NA	NA	TRBJ2-3	TGTGCCAGCAGTTTATCCGGGGGAGGCACAGATACGCAGTATTTT	CASSLSGGGTDTQYF
TRBV4-1	NA	NA	TRBJ2-2	TGCGCCAGCAGCCGGGGCCAGAAAAACACCGGGGAGCTGTTTTTT	CASSRGQKNTGELFF
TRBV2	NA	few	TRBJ2-3	TGTGTCTCAAACGTAGCAACAGATACGCAGTATTTT	CVSNVATDTQYF
TRBV10-3	NA	few	TRBJ1-6	TGTGCCATCAGTGGCCCTGCACGAGATAGCTCCTATAATTCACCCCTCCACTTT	CAISGPARDSSYNSPLHF
TRBV10-1	TRBD2	few	TRBJ2-1	TGCGCCAGCAGTGAGCGCGGGGGGGCCTACAGTGAGCAGTTCTTC	CASSERGGAYSEQFF
TRBV5-1	TRBD1	once	TRBJ1-2	TGCGCCAGCAGTCAAGCCGGACAGGGGGTTGTTGGCTACACCTTC	CASSQAGQGVVGYTF
TRBV7-9	NA	few	TRBJ1-1	TGTGCCAGCAGCCCCGGGACAAGAGAAGAAGCTTTCTTT	CASSPGTREEAFF
TRBV13	NA	few	TRBJ2-2	TGTGCCAGCGAGAGACGGGGGGCTTATGTCGGGGAGCTGTTTTTT	CASERRGAYVGELFF
TRBV6-6	NA	NA	TRBJ1-2	TGTGCCAGCAGCCGGATGGGCCAGAACTATGGCTACACCTTC	CASSRMGQNYGYTF
TRBV6-6	TRBD2	NA	TRBJ2-5	TGTGCCAGCAGAACCTCGACTAGCGGGCAAGAGACCCAGTACTTC	CASRTSTSGQETQYF
TRBV7-3	NA	NA	TRBJ2-1	TGTGCCAGCAGCTTAGGCCTAGTTAAAAACAATGAGCAGTTCTTC	CASSLGLVKNNEQFF
TRBV4-2	TRBD1	once	TRBJ2-3	TGTGCCAGCAGCCCGGCAGGGGGCTTACCAGATACGCAGTATTTT	CASSPAGGLPDTQYF
TRBV18	TRBD1	NA	TRBJ2-7	TGTGCCAGCTCACATGGACAGGGGGCCCCCTACGAGCAGTACTTC	CASSHGQGAPYEQYF
TRBV6-1	NA	NA	TRBJ1-4	TGTGCCAGCAGTGAAACCGGGACATGGGGTGAAAAACTGTTTTTT	CASSETGTWGEKLFF